This T cell receptor beta chain stems from a study of blood T cell repertoires in COVID-19. Libraries were prepared by immunoSEQ multiplex PCR; TCRdb keeps only in-frame clonotypes and omits some of them. This table has about 230,000 clones, over 65% appearing once. CDR3 length: 13 residues. Trimming removed 11 bases at V and 0 bases at J, with 12 bases between. From germline, CDR1 is SNHLY and CDR2 FYNNEI. Sequencing was done on a sample of peripheral blood. The receptor's source is a woman aged 70-85 years with active or convalescent COVID-19. J is TRBJ2-3 and V is TRBV2, with D maybe TRBD2 (5 bases). The CDR3 here is CADVGVSTDTQYF. CDR3 nucleotides: TGTGCCGACGTCGGGGTAAGCACAGATACGCAGTATTTT.